This passage covers 15 T cell receptor beta chains from one sample sequenced in a study of shared clonotypes between healthy human individuals. Clones were sequenced by immunoSEQ multiplex PCR, and TCRdb holds only the in-frame ones, with some missing. The data show about 2.4 million clones, with roughly 93% seen just once and approximately 0.36% held by the top ten. The sequenced sample consisted of naive CD4+ T cells from PBMCs. The subset is: CD45RA+ positively selected. The origin of the receptors is a man younger than 35 in good health. Some clones in this sample may be carry-over from other donors' samples.

The chain links TRBV15 to TRBJ1-1, with D unclear. V lost 1 base and J 6 bases, leaving 9 bases between the germline ends. The CDR3 is 13 residues long. Germline values: CDR1 LNHNV, CDR2 YYDKDF (reference sequence). The CDR3 protein is CATSRGLRPEAFF. The CDR3 DNA reads as TGTGCCACCAGCAGAGGGCTTCGACCTGAAGCTTTCTTT. Full variable domain (missing parts from reference TRBV15 and TRBJ1-1): DAMVIQNPRYQVTQFGKPVTLSCSQTLNHNVMYWYQQKSSQAPKLLFHYYDKDFNNEADTPDNFQSRRPNTSFCFLDIRSPGLGDTAMYLCATSRGLRPEAFFGQGTRLTVV.

In its sample, this clone was seen once. The V call is TRBV6-6, the J call TRBJ2-7; no clear D. V was pared by 4 bases and J by 7 bases, with 23 bases between. The germline gives CDR1 MNHNY, CDR2 SVGAGI (reference sequence). The CDR3 extends over 16 amino acids. The CDR3 is CASSSSSRAPIWEQYF. The DNA of the CDR3 is TGTGCCAGCAGTTCCTCCTCCCGGGCCCCCATCTGGGAGCAGTACTTC.

The V and J genes are TRBV20-1 and TRBJ1-4, with a tentative D call TRBD1 (6 bases). Germline CDR1 DFQATT, CDR2 SNEGSKA (reference sequence). The CDR3 covers 11 residues. V was trimmed by 4 bases and J by 8 bases, leaving 8 bases between them. CDR3 sequence: CSANQGEKLFF. CDR3 coding DNA: TGCAGTGCTAATCAGGGGGAAAAACTGTTTTTT.

Regarding this clone: Other DNA sequences in this sample translate to the same CDR3. The chain uses TRBV5-1 and TRBJ2-3; D is ambiguous. The V gene lost 0 bases and the J gene lost 2 bases, with 4 bases spanning the gap. There are 13 residues in the CDR3. The V gene's germline CDR1 is SGHRS and CDR2 YFSETQ. The CDR3 is CASSLGYTDTQYF. CDR3 in DNA: TGCGCCAGCAGCTTGGGATACACAGATACGCAGTATTTT. Based on the CDR3 plus reference TRBV5-1 and TRBJ2-3, the full variable domain is KAGVTQTPRYLIKTRGQQVTLSCSPISGHRSVSWYQQTPGQGLQFLFEYFSETQRNKGNFPGRFSGRQFSNSRSEMNVSTLELGDSALYLCASSLGYTDTQYFGPGTRLTVL.

J is TRBJ2-1 and V is TRBV5-4, with D tentatively TRBD1 or TRBD2 (6 bases each). The germline CDR1 and CDR2 sequences are SGHNT and YYREEE (reference sequence). V was shortened by 3 bases and J by 6 bases, with 19 bases between the two germline ends. The length of the CDR3 is 16 residues. CDR3 DNA sequence: TGTGCCAGCAGCTCCGGCCTAACGGGGGCTAGCAATGAGCAGTTCTTC. Translated, it gives CASSSGLTGASNEQFF.

This rearrangement joins TRBV6-5 to TRBJ1-2; the D is unclear. This CDR3 contains 15 residues. Looked up from germline, CDR1 is MNHEY and CDR2 is SVGAGI. Trimming shortened V by 7 bases and J by 7 bases, and 22 bases separated the two germline ends. This CDR3 reads CASTSGWGIVSGYTF. The CDR3 DNA sequence: TGTGCCAGCACCAGTGGTTGGGGTATCGTCAGTGGCTACACCTTC.

This clone has just one count. The chain uses TRBV28 and TRBJ2-7; D is possibly TRBD1 (6 bases). Germline assignment: CDR1 MDHEN and CDR2 SYDVKM. There are 15 residues in the CDR3. V was shortened by 4 bases and J by 3 bases, with 16 bases between the two germline ends. The CDR3 bases are TGTGCCAGCAGTTCACAGGGTGTCCTTCACTACGAGCAGTACTTC. Amino acid sequence: CASSSQGVLHYEQYF.

The chain carries TRBV28 and TRBJ2-1; D is uncertain. The V gene lost 3 bases and the J gene lost 6 bases, with 12 bases spanning the gap. The CDR3 covers 14 residues. CDR1 and CDR2 from the germline V gene are MDHEN and SYDVKM. This CDR3 is CASSFPLEINEQFF. The DNA of the CDR3 is TGTGCCAGCAGTTTCCCCCTAGAGATCAATGAGCAGTTCTTC.

This chain's CDR3 is CASSSQTSGRTRTYEQYF. CDR3 DNA: TGTGCCAGCAGTTCCCAGACTAGCGGGAGGACCCGAACCTACGAGCAGTACTTC. The V gene is TRBV27, the J gene TRBJ2-7; TRBD2 matches at 13 bases. Germline V CDR1 and CDR2: MNHEY, SMNVEV (reference sequence). Trimming at V came to 4 bases and at J to 2 bases, leaving 11 bases not matched to a gene. The CDR3 loop spans 18 amino acids.

CDR3 loop: CASSRGGNEKLFF. CDR3 nucleotides: TGTGCCAGCAGCCGTGGGGGGAATGAAAAACTGTTTTTT. The gene calls are TRBV7-9 and TRBJ1-4; D possibly corresponds to TRBD1 (5 bases). Trimming removed 5 bases from V and 5 bases from J, with 9 bases in between. The CDR3 contains 13 residues. Germline CDR1 SEHNR, CDR2 FQNEAQ (reference sequence). Full variable domain (rest looked up from reference TRBV7-9 and TRBJ1-4): DTGVSQNPRHKITKRGQNVTFRCDPISEHNRLYWYRQTLGQGPEFLTYFQNEAQLEKSRLLSDRFSAERPKGSFSTLEIQRTEQGDSAMYLCASSRGGNEKLFFGSGTQLSVL.

V and J are TRBV5-1 and TRBJ2-3; D possibly corresponds to TRBD1 (6 bases). Germline V gene lookup returns CDR1 SGHRS and CDR2 YFSETQ. Trimming removed 0 bases at V and 3 bases at J, with 11 bases between. The CDR3 has 15 residues. CDR3 nucleotide sequence: TGCGCCAGCAGCTTGGTGACAGGCTGGACAGATACGCAGTATTTT. Amino acid sequence: CASSLVTGWTDTQYF.

J is TRBJ2-5 and V is TRBV9, with TRBD2 matching over 7 bases. After removal of 7 bases from V and 5 bases from J, the junction contained 14 bases not matched to a gene. The CDR3 loop spans 15 amino acids. CDR1 is SGDLS and CDR2 is YYNGEE in the germline V gene. The CDR3, as DNA: TGTGCCAGCTCTCTTGTGGCGGGAGAGAGGGAGACCCAGTACTTC. It is translated as CASSLVAGERETQYF.

This clone was observed once. V usage is TRBV5-1 and J usage is TRBJ2-3; D unclear. From germline, CDR1 is SGHRS and CDR2 YFSETQ. V was trimmed by 0 bases and J by 7 bases, leaving 9 bases between them. The CDR3 has 13 residues. The chain's CDR3 is CASSLEALHTQYF. The CDR3 nucleotides read TGCGCCAGCAGCTTGGAGGCTTTACATACGCAGTATTTT. The full variable domain, with the rest looked up from reference TRBV5-1 and TRBJ2-3, is KAGVTQTPRYLIKTRGQQVTLSCSPISGHRSVSWYQQTPGQGLQFLFEYFSETQRNKGNFPGRFSGRQFSNSRSEMNVSTLELGDSALYLCASSLEALHTQYFGPGTRLTVL.

The V gene is TRBV5-5, the J gene TRBJ1-5; D perhaps matches TRBD1 (5 bases). Trimming pared 2 bases from V and 4 bases from J, leaving 10 bases between. CDR3 length equals 14 residues. In germline, CDR1 is SGHKS, CDR2 YYEKEE (reference sequence). The DNA of the CDR3 is TGTGCCAGCAGCTTCGGGGCAGGGAATCAGCCCCAGCATTTT. Translated: CASSFGAGNQPQHF.

The chain has TRBV15 and TRBJ2-1; no clear D gene. The V gene's germline CDR1 is LNHNV and CDR2 YYDKDF (reference sequence). The CDR3 extends over 16 amino acids. V shed 0 bases and J shed 0 bases, with 9 bases lying between them. CDR3 in amino acids: CATSRDVLSSYNEQFF. The CDR3 region has the DNA TGTGCCACCAGCAGAGACGTACTGAGCTCCTACAATGAGCAGTTCTTC.